This T cell receptor (beta chain) derives from a study of shared clonotypes between healthy human individuals. General study results and limits: In contrast to clonotypes shared by all four donors, non-shared clonotypes had lower generation probabilities. Clonotype sharing among the donors was expected to vary with sequencing depth. Sequencing of the sorted subsets was shown by rarefaction to be incomplete despite large depth. Naive subsets, compared against memory subsets, generally had larger estimated richness values.

CDR3 size: 13 residues. V lost 7 bases to trimming and J lost 2 bases, with 12 bases between them. Looked up from germline, CDR1 is SQVTM and CDR2 is ANQGSEA. In regard to this clone: The antigen is not known.

Assay: immunoSEQ multiplex PCR; the TCRdb copy retains only in-frame clones and omits some. The data hold over a million clones, with approximately 72% observed a single time. This clonotype originated in a man between 18 and 29 years old in good health. The V gene is TRBV29-1, the J gene TRBJ1-5; maybe TRBD1 (6 bases). The sequenced sample was memory CD4+ T cells sorted from blood. Subset of the sample: CD45RA-negative fraction. The chain's CDR3 is CSAGEGGNQPQHF. CDR3 DNA sequence: TGCAGCGCAGGCGAGGGGGGCAATCAGCCCCAGCATTTT.